Shown below are 18 T cell receptor beta chains from a single sample sequenced in a study of blood T cell repertoires in COVID-19. Sequencing was performed with immunoSEQ multiplex PCR; in TCRdb, only in-frame clones are kept and a portion is missing. This sample has roughly 66,000 clones, with 82% found just once. The sequenced material came from peripheral blood. These receptor sequences come from a man aged 55 to 69 with acute or convalescent COVID-19.

The rearrangement uses TRBV6-2 or TRBV6-3 and TRBJ2-1; D is possibly TRBD2 (7 bases). Germline CDR1 and CDR2: MNHEY and SVGEGT. The CDR3 totals 15 residues. V shed 4 bases and J shed 12 bases, with 22 bases lying between them. CDR3 in amino acids: CASSFGGGAVSVQFF. As DNA, the CDR3 is TGTGCCAGCAGTTTTGGAGGGGGGGCTGTTTCTGTGCAGTTCTTC.

The chain combines TRBV30 with TRBJ1-2, with D possibly being TRBD1 (5 bases). CDR3 size: 12 residues. V lost 0 bases, J lost 8 bases, and 10 bases lay in between. Germline lookup yields CDR1 GTSNPN and CDR2 SVGIG (reference sequence). The CDR3 nucleotides are TGTGCCTGGAGTGTACAGGAAAGGGGCTACACCTTC. Its protein is CAWSVQERGYTF.

The chain is built from TRBV29-1 and TRBJ1-4, with a weak D call TRBD1 (5 bases). This CDR3 is 12 amino acids long. The V gene's germline CDR1 is SQVTM and CDR2 ANQGSEA. The V gene lost 4 bases and the J gene lost 5 bases, with 8 bases spanning the gap. In DNA form, the CDR3 reads TGCAGCGTTGGTGGGGGGAATGAAAAACTGTTTTTT. Translating it yields CSVGGGNEKLFF. The full variable domain, rest sourced from reference TRBV29-1 and TRBJ1-4, is SAVISQKPSRDICQRGTSLTIQCQVDSQVTMMFWYRQQPGQSLTLIATANQGSEATYESGFVIDKFPISRPNLTFSTLTVSNMSPEDSSIYLCSVGGGNEKLFFGSGTQLSVL.

The chain joins TRBV11-3 to TRBJ2-3; 10 bases are a match to TRBD1. V was clipped by 2 bases and J by 5 bases; unmatched bases: 10. The CDR3 runs to 17 residues. The germline V gene has CDR1 SGHNT and CDR2 YENEEA. CDR3 DNA: TGTGCCAGCAGCTTAAGGACCGGGACAGGGGACCTAGATACGCAGTATTTT. It codes for CASSLRTGTGDLDTQYF.

This chain joins TRBV24-1 and TRBJ2-1, with 7 bases identical to TRBD2. Trimming took 3 bases from V and 4 from J; bases not matched to a gene: 11. The length of the CDR3 is 17 residues. Germline assignment: CDR1 KGHDR and CDR2 SFDVKD. This CDR3 is CATSDAIRGGSYNEQFF. The CDR3, as DNA: TGTGCCACCAGTGATGCGATTCGGGGCGGGAGTTACAATGAGCAGTTCTTC.

The chain employs TRBV7-8 and TRBJ2-5; a weak D match, TRBD2 (5 bases). The germline V gene encodes CDR1 SGHVS and CDR2 FQNEAQ. Trimming shortened V by 4 bases and J by 7 bases, and 16 bases separated the two germline ends. The CDR3 contains 14 residues. The CDR3 sequence: CASSSGNPEGTQYF. The DNA for the CDR3 is TGTGCCAGCAGCTCGGGAAACCCCGAAGGGACCCAGTACTTC.

The gene calls are TRBV11-3 and TRBJ2-1; 8 bases match TRBD1. In germline, CDR1 is SGHNT, CDR2 YENEEA. The CDR3 spans 15 residues. V lost 5 bases and J lost 2; bases outside the gene matches: 5. CDR3: CASSQGQGTYNEQFF. CDR3 nucleotide sequence: TGTGCCAGCAGCCAAGGACAGGGTACCTACAATGAGCAGTTCTTC.

The V gene is TRBV11-3, the J gene TRBJ2-3; TRBD1 aligns across 8 bases. Germline lookup yields CDR1 SGHNT and CDR2 YENEEA. The V and J ends lost 3 bases and 0 bases, in that order; junction bases with no gene match: 5. The CDR3 totals 16 residues. The CDR3 bases are TGTGCCAGCAGCTTCGCGGGACAGGTTAGCACAGATACGCAGTATTTT. Encoded protein: CASSFAGQVSTDTQYF.

This clone was seen only once. The genes are TRBV9 and TRBJ2-3, with 11 bases fitting TRBD1. V shed 3 bases, J shed 7 bases, and the junction held 10 bases outside the gene matches. Per germline, CDR1 SGDLS and CDR2 YYNGEE. The CDR3 consists of 16 residues. CDR3 DNA: TGTGCCAGCAGCGCAACCGGGACAGGGGGTGGAAATACGCAGTATTTT. Protein: CASSATGTGGGNTQYF.

The table lists this clone with a few counts. The chain combines TRBV7-2 with TRBJ1-5, with D perhaps matching TRBD1 (6 bases). CDR1 and CDR2 (germline): SGHTA, FQGNSA. The CDR3 loop spans 18 amino acids. Trimming left V 0 bases short and J 2 bases short, with 17 bases between. CDR3 in amino acids: CASSLADLQGVGNQPQHF. The CDR3 nucleotides read TGTGCCAGCAGCTTAGCGGACTTACAGGGCGTGGGCAATCAGCCCCAGCATTTT.

The genes are TRBV30 and TRBJ1-6; D unresolved. From germline, CDR1 is GTSNPN and CDR2 SVGIG (reference sequence). V dropped 5 bases and J dropped 3 bases, with 8 bases sitting between them. The CDR3 extends over 13 amino acids. CDR3 loop: CAWCTGYNSPLHF. CDR3 DNA: TGTGCCTGGTGTACGGGCTATAATTCACCCCTCCACTTT.

This chain uses TRBV2 with TRBJ1-1; the D gene is possibly TRBD1 (6 bases). The CDR3 has 15 residues. V dropped 1 base and J dropped 4 bases, with 13 bases sitting between them. Per the germline V gene, CDR1 is SNHLY and CDR2 is FYNNEI. The CDR3 is CASSEVPQGFTEAFF. CDR3 nucleotides: TGTGCCAGCAGTGAAGTCCCGCAGGGGTTCACTGAAGCTTTCTTT.

This chain joins TRBV3-1 (or the pseudogene TRBV3-2) and TRBJ1-5; D not certain. Germline values: CDR1 LGHDT, CDR2 YNNKEL (reference sequence). The CDR3 has 12 amino acids. V was cut by 1 base and J by 11 bases, with 9 bases left in between. The CDR3 sequence is CASSQGPRAQHF. CDR3 bases: TGTGCCAGCAGCCAAGGCCCCCGGGCCCAGCATTTT.

The chain has TRBV5-6 and TRBJ1-1; D possibly corresponds to TRBD1 (6 bases). The CDR3 length is 16 residues. Germline CDR1 SGHDT, CDR2 YYEEEE. Trimming stripped 0 bases from V and 4 bases from J, with 16 bases between. CDR3 sequence reads: CASSLAGASGPTEAFF. CDR3 coding DNA: TGTGCCAGCAGCTTGGCAGGGGCCAGTGGACCCACTGAAGCTTTCTTT.

The CDR3 bases are TGTGCCAGCAGTGAGACAGGCGATAACTATGGCTACACCTTC. Translating it yields CASSETGDNYGYTF. The chain has TRBV6-1 and TRBJ1-2; the D gene is possibly TRBD1 (6 bases). V shed 3 bases and J shed 1 base, with 9 bases lying between them. Germline CDR1 is MNHNS and CDR2 is SASEGT. CDR3 length: 14 residues.

Regarding this clone: A read error may produce the germline difference seen at one junction end. The rearrangement joins TRBV7-2 to TRBJ1-1, with D possibly matching TRBD1 (5 bases). This CDR3 spans 13 amino acids. The germline gives CDR1 SGHTA, CDR2 FQGNSA. Written as DNA, the CDR3 is TGTGCCAACAGCTTAAGACAGAGCACTGAAGCTTTCTTT. This codes for CANSLRQSTEAFF. The full variable domain, its missing parts supplied by reference TRBV7-2 and TRBJ1-1, is GAGVSQSPSNKVTEKGKDVELRCDPISGHTALYWYRQSLGQGLEFLIYFQGNSAPDKSGLPSDRFSAERTGGSVSTLTIQRTQQEDSAVYLCANSLRQSTEAFFGQGTRLTVV.

The gene calls are TRBV27 and TRBJ1-6, with a tentative D call TRBD1 (5 bases). From germline, CDR1 is MNHEY and CDR2 SMNVEV (reference sequence). V was pared by 2 bases and J by 10 bases, with 18 bases between. The CDR3 extends over 16 amino acids. This CDR3 is CASSLHFFQGDSPLHF. The CDR3, as DNA: TGTGCCAGCAGTTTACACTTTTTTCAGGGTGACTCACCCCTCCACTTT.

This chain joins TRBV2 and TRBJ1-2; 7 bases line up with TRBD1. The V and J ends lost 8 bases and 4 bases, in that order; junction bases with no gene match: 16. This CDR3 is built from 16 residues. Germline CDR1 reads SNHLY; CDR2 reads FYNNEI. The CDR3: CASRRDSLIGSYGYTF. DNA for the CDR3: TGTGCCAGCCGACGGGACAGCTTGATAGGGTCCTATGGCTACACCTTC.